This record covers a single T cell receptor (beta chain). The data originate from a study of cytomegalovirus exposure and HLA in healthy donors. Amplification used 60 Vbeta primers and 13 Jbeta primers. TCRdb's table, derived via immunoSEQ multiplex PCR, lists solely in-frame clones and lacks some. This sample yields about 110,000 clones, of which 70% to 85% are seen a single time; 3% to 4% belongs to the top ten. The CDR3 is 11 residues long. Germline CDR1 reads DFQATT; CDR2 reads SNEGSKA (reference sequence). The V gene lost 1 base and the J gene lost 5 bases, with 6 bases spanning the gap. This TCR derives from a woman aged 40 to 50 in good health and CMV-seronegative. The specimen sequenced was PBMCs. This chain links TRBV20-1 with TRBJ2-7, with D unresolved. CDR3 in amino acids: CSARGVDEQYF. CDR3 in DNA: TGCAGTGCTAGAGGAGTTGACGAGCAGTACTTC.